This T cell receptor (beta chain) was sequenced for a study of Graves' ophthalmopathy and Graves' hyperthyroidism. Study results and caveats: The model predicted ophthalmopathy progression with 60% to 71% sensitivity and around 72% specificity. Classification of ophthalmopathy versus stable hyperthyroidism by a 13-signature model yielded about 90% sensitivity and 70% to 83% specificity.

Investigators amplified TCR beta CDR3 regions from RNA transcripts. HTBI primers were employed in first-round RT-PCR, then a second-round multiplex PCR followed. From the multiplex PCR reads, TCRdb called clonotypes with MiXCR, one entry per CDR3 protein. Found here are 340,000 or so distinct CDR3 sequences, 15% to 20% of them singletons; the top ten hold roughly an eighth. This CDR3 is 15 amino acids long. With 6 bases clipped from V and 7 bases from J, the junction kept 9 bases outside the gene matches. The germline CDR1 and CDR2 sequences are MNHEY and SVGAGI. This clonotype was recorded many times. Its antigen is still unknown.

This receptor was identified in an adult man with Graves' ophthalmopathy. Specimen: peripheral blood. This rearrangement joins TRBV6-5 to TRBJ1-1; 12 bases fit TRBD1. The DNA for the CDR3 is TGTGCCAGCAGCTATCCGGGACAGGGGGCAAATGAAGCTTTCTTT. This translates into CASSYPGQGANEAFF.